Below, one T cell receptor beta chain is given with its context. Measured with immunoSEQ multiplex PCR; TCRdb has only the in-frame clones, and not every one. The table includes roughly 180,000 clones, more than 65% detected once. The germline CDR1 and CDR2 sequences are SQVTM and ANQGSEA. V was pared by 4 bases and J by 1 base, with 13 bases between. This CDR3 is 14 amino acids long. This specimen belongs to a study of blood T cell repertoires in COVID-19. The rearrangement uses TRBV29-1 and TRBJ2-5, with a weak D call TRBD1 (6 bases). Source material: peripheral blood. The sequence was obtained from an older woman with COVID-19, enrolled during active disease. The CDR3 sequence is CSVGRDMLQETQYF. The CDR3 coding sequence is TGCAGCGTTGGCCGGGACATGCTCCAAGAGACCCAGTACTTC.